The 26 T cell receptor beta chains presented below share a single source sample, sequenced in a study of memory CD4+ T cells and cytomegalovirus serostatus. Single viable CD3+CD4+CD8-CD45RO+ cells were sorted as the memory CD4+ T cells. Clones were sequenced by immunoSEQ multiplex PCR, and TCRdb holds only the in-frame ones, with some missing. Here the sample spans about 44,000 clones, around three quarters being singletons. The source material was memory CD4+ T cells from blood. The receptor set was obtained from an adult in good health and CMV-seronegative.

This clone is medium-sized in the sample. The V and J genes are TRBV19 and TRBJ2-7; TRBD1 matches at 12 bases. The V gene end was trimmed by 3 bases and the J gene end by 4 bases; junction bases not matched to a gene: 4. Per the germline V gene, CDR1 is LNHDA and CDR2 is SQIVND (reference sequence). The CDR3 loop spans 15 amino acids. CDR3 region: CASSISGQGAYEQYF. CDR3 nucleotides: TGTGCCAGTAGTATTTCGGGACAGGGGGCTTACGAGCAGTACTTC.

The CDR3, as DNA: TGTGCCAGCAGCCGGAACCGGGGCCCTCAGCCCCAGCATTTT. Translation: CASSRNRGPQPQHF. The chain uses TRBV5-6 and TRBJ1-5, with a weak D call TRBD1 (5 bases). V was trimmed by 4 bases and J by 6 bases, leaving 14 bases between them. This CDR3 region has 14 residues. CDR1 SGHDT and CDR2 YYEEEE come from the germline V gene.

The V and J genes are TRBV18 and TRBJ2-7; perhaps D is TRBD1 or TRBD2 (5 bases each). CDR3 length: 14 amino acids. Per the germline V gene, CDR1 is KGHSH and CDR2 is LQKENI. Trimming removed 6 bases at V and 4 bases at J, with 16 bases between. CDR3 in DNA: TGTGCCAGCTCCTATGGGGCAGGGACGTACGAGCAGTACTTC. Protein product: CASSYGAGTYEQYF.

This chain connects TRBV7-9 to TRBJ2-1; 8 nucleotides match TRBD2. The CDR3 has 15 residues. CDR1 is SEHNR, CDR2 FQNEAQ, per germline (reference sequence). Trimming cost V 4 bases and J 6 bases; bases outside gene matches: 8. CDR3 nucleotide sequence: TGTGCCAGCAGCTCCTCCGGGACTAGTTCCAATGAGCAGTTCTTC. Translation: CASSSSGTSSNEQFF.

The rearrangement uses TRBV9 and TRBJ2-1; TRBD1 matches 9 bases. The CDR3 sequence is 15 residues long. J lost 8 bases, V lost 4 bases, and 10 bases had no gene match. Looked up from germline, CDR1 is SGDLS and CDR2 is YYNGEE. CDR3 sequence reads: CASSKRQGEWDEQFF. The CDR3 DNA sequence: TGTGCCAGCAGCAAAAGACAGGGGGAGTGGGATGAGCAGTTCTTC.

The chain employs TRBV15 and TRBJ2-5; D gene ambiguous. The V and J ends lost 7 bases and 1 base respectively, with 10 bases between them. CDR1 and CDR2 (germline): LNHNV, YYDKDF (reference sequence). The CDR3 has 13 amino acids. DNA for the CDR3: TGTGCCACCATGACCCATCTCCAAGAGACCCAGTACTTC. This gives the protein CATMTHLQETQYF.

The chain joins TRBV11-2 to TRBJ1-1; the D gene is possibly TRBD1 (6 bases). This CDR3 has 12 amino acids. The V end lost 5 bases, the J end lost 11 bases, and 15 bases lay between the germline ends. Germline V lookup: CDR1 SGHAT, CDR2 FQNNGV. CDR3: CASSKPPGAAFF. DNA for the CDR3: TGTGCCAGCAGCAAGCCCCCGGGGGCGGCTTTCTTT. Full variable domain (rest looked up from reference TRBV11-2 and TRBJ1-1): EAGVAQSPRYKIIEKRQSVAFWCNPISGHATLYWYQQILGQGPKLLIQFQNNGVVDDSQLPKDRFSAERLKGVDSTLKIQPAKLEDSAVYLCASSKPPGAAFFGQGTRLTVV.

The gene calls are TRBV10-2 and TRBJ2-3; 7 bases are a match to TRBD2. The CDR3 is 17 amino acids. The germline gives CDR1 WSHSY, CDR2 SAAADI. V trimming: 0 bases; J trimming: 2 bases; junction bases outside the gene matches: 8. The CDR3 protein is CASSESTASGPTDTQYF. CDR3 sequence (DNA): TGCGCCAGCAGTGAGTCGACGGCTAGCGGCCCCACAGATACGCAGTATTTT.

This chain uses TRBV18 with TRBJ1-1; D remains unclear. This CDR3 region has 12 residues. The V gene's germline CDR1 is KGHSH and CDR2 LQKENI. V dropped 1 base and J dropped 4 bases, with 4 bases sitting between them. The CDR3 sequence is CASSPQATEAFF. In DNA, the CDR3 is TGTGCCAGCTCACCACAGGCCACTGAAGCTTTCTTT.

J is TRBJ1-3 and V is TRBV7-9; 7 bases line up with TRBD1. The V segment lost 3 bases and the J segment 2 bases; nucleotides outside the gene matches: 4. This CDR3 comprises 15 residues. Per the germline V gene, CDR1 is SEHNR and CDR2 is FQNEAQ (reference sequence). The CDR3 nucleotides read TGTGCCAGCAGCTTCAGTACAGGGGCTGGAAACACCATATATTTT. This encodes CASSFSTGAGNTIYF.

J is TRBJ1-1 and V is TRBV7-2; D is undetermined. The CDR3 covers 13 residues. Trimming stripped 3 bases from V and 5 bases from J, with 10 bases between. Germline V gives CDR1 SGHTA, CDR2 FQGNSA. CDR3 amino acids: CASSFDIGTEAFF. DNA for the CDR3: TGTGCCAGCAGCTTCGACATTGGGACTGAAGCTTTCTTT.

With respect to this clone: This specimen includes other DNA sequences encoding the same CDR3. This chain joins TRBV4-1 and TRBJ1-5; D is possibly TRBD1 (5 bases). The CDR3 has 17 amino acids. CDR1 is MGHRA, CDR2 YSYEKL, per germline. V lost 0 bases to trimming and J lost 2 bases, with 14 bases between them. Here the CDR3 reads CASSQDPGPSGNQPQHF. The CDR3 nucleotides read TGCGCCAGCAGCCAAGATCCAGGGCCGAGCGGCAATCAGCCCCAGCATTTT.

The table lists this clone with a count of one. As DNA, the CDR3 is TGTGCCAGCAGCTTAATGGCCACTAGCGACAATGAGCAGTTCTTC. It specifies CASSLMATSDNEQFF. The chain joins TRBV7-3 to TRBJ2-1; the match to TRBD2 covers 7 bases. The trim removed 1 base at V and 5 bases at J, leaving 5 bases unmatched. CDR3 length: 15 residues. Germline CDR1 and CDR2: SGHTA and FQGTGA.

The J gene is TRBJ1-2, the V gene TRBV5-6; D ambiguous. V was trimmed by 4 bases and J by 3 bases, leaving 16 bases between them. Germline CDR1 SGHDT, CDR2 YYEEEE. The CDR3 length is 15 residues. The DNA for the CDR3 is TGTGCCAGCAGCCCGGCGCTAGAGGTCGACTATGGCTACACCTTC. As protein: CASSPALEVDYGYTF.

The rearrangement links TRBV5-1 to TRBJ2-1, with D unresolved. Germline V gene data show CDR1 as SGHRS and CDR2 as YFSETQ. V was clipped by 0 bases and J by 5 bases, with 6 bases between them. The CDR3 spans 13 residues. The CDR3 bases are TGCGCCAGCAGCTTGGGGGTTGACAATGAGCAGTTCTTC. Protein sequence: CASSLGVDNEQFF.

The CDR3 protein is CASKVSLLDSYEQYF. The CDR3 DNA reads TGTGCCAGCAAGGTGTCACTTTTAGACTCCTACGAGCAGTACTTC. The V gene is TRBV6-1, the J gene TRBJ2-7; D call uncertain. The CDR3 has 15 amino acids. Trimming took off 7 bases at V and 0 bases at J, with 16 bases between the two ends. Germline lookup yields CDR1 MNHNS and CDR2 SASEGT.

The chain employs TRBV6-1 and TRBJ1-3; D is unclear. Between the trimmed V and J ends, which lost 4 bases and 5 bases, there was a span of 12 bases. CDR3 length: 14 amino acids. Germline V gene data show CDR1 as MNHNS and CDR2 as SASEGT. DNA of the CDR3: TGTGCCAGCAGTGTAAACTCTGAGAGAAACACCATATATTTT. Its protein is CASSVNSERNTIYF.

This clone appeared a single time. The chain is built from TRBV5-6 and TRBJ1-1, with 11 bases that match TRBD1. The CDR3 length is 17 residues. CDR1 is SGHDT, CDR2 YYEEEE, per germline. J lost 0 bases, V lost 2 bases, and 6 bases had no gene match. The DNA of the CDR3 is TGTGCCAGCAGCTTTGGGACAGGGGGACCCATGAACACTGAAGCTTTCTTT. Translation: CASSFGTGGPMNTEAFF.

In its sample, this clone was seen once. The chain is built from TRBV1 and TRBJ2-7. TRBV1 counts as a pseudogene. The CDR3 has 13 residues. CDR3 nucleotides: TGCACCAGCAGCCAAGATTCCTCCTACGAGCAGTACTTC. Amino acids: CTSSQDSSYEQYF.

The V call is TRBV7-2, the J call TRBJ1-5; D not resolved. V shed 2 bases and J shed 3 bases, with 14 bases lying between them. The V gene's germline CDR1 is SGHTA and CDR2 FQGNSA. The CDR3 loop spans 16 amino acids. The CDR3 bases are TGTGCCAGCAGCTTAAATGCCATAGGTAACAATCAGCCCCAGCATTTT. Translating gives CASSLNAIGNNQPQHF. Looking up the rest from reference TRBV7-2 and TRBJ1-5 gives the full variable domain: GAGVSQSPSNKVTEKGKDVELRCDPISGHTALYWYRQSLGQGLEFLIYFQGNSAPDKSGLPSDRFSAERTGGSVSTLTIQRTQQEDSAVYLCASSLNAIGNNQPQHFGDGTRLSIL.

The V call is TRBV11-3, the J call TRBJ2-1, with D perhaps matching TRBD1 (6 bases). The V end was cut by 5 bases, the J end by 3 bases, with 11 bases between. The CDR3 contains 14 residues. CDR1 and CDR2 (germline): SGHNT, YENEEA. CDR3 sequence (DNA): TGTGCCAGCAGCCTTAGGACAGTCTACAATGAGCAGTTCTTC. Amino acid sequence: CASSLRTVYNEQFF.

In this sample, this clone turned up once. This chain links TRBV4-3 with TRBJ2-7, with a tentative D call TRBD1 (6 bases). V was clipped by 4 bases and J by 3 bases, with 13 bases between them. Germline V gene lookup returns CDR1 LGHNA and CDR2 YSLEER. The CDR3 loop spans 14 amino acids. This CDR3 reads CASSPRAQGYEQYF. DNA for the CDR3: TGCGCCAGCAGCCCTCGGGCACAGGGCTACGAGCAGTACTTC.

The gene calls are TRBV7-6 and TRBJ1-1; D not certain. Germline CDR1 SGHVS, CDR2 FNYEAQ. The CDR3 length is 15 residues. V lost 0 bases, J lost 1 base, and 9 bases lay in between. CDR3 region: CASSLAAGRNTEAFF. CDR3 nucleotide sequence: TGTGCCAGCAGCTTAGCTGCTGGGAGGAACACTGAAGCTTTCTTT.

This clone was observed once. The CDR3: CASSGGRGNNEQFF. In DNA form, the CDR3 reads TGTGCCAGCAGTGGAGGGAGGGGCAACAATGAGCAGTTCTTC. The rearrangement uses TRBV7-3 and TRBJ2-1; 7 positions match TRBD2. The CDR3 totals 14 residues. J gave up 5 bases and V 6 bases, and 7 bases lay outside the gene matches. Germline CDR1 is SGHTA and CDR2 is FQGTGA.

The V gene is TRBV29-1, the J gene TRBJ1-4, with 7 bases that match TRBD1. This CDR3 region has 14 residues. After removal of 2 bases from V and 8 bases from J, the junction contained 8 bases not matched to a gene. Germline lookup yields CDR1 SQVTM and CDR2 ANQGSEA. The CDR3 DNA sequence: TGCAGCGTTGAATTCCCAGGGGGATCGGAAAAACTGTTTTTT. This codes for CSVEFPGGSEKLFF.

This sequence joins TRBV28 and TRBJ1-4; D is uncertain. The CDR3 is 12 residues long. Germline V gene lookup returns CDR1 MDHEN and CDR2 SYDVKM. V was shortened by 1 base and J by 8 bases, with 5 bases between the two germline ends. CDR3: CASSLSGEKLFF. CDR3 nucleotide sequence: TGTGCCAGCAGTTTATCGGGCGAAAAACTGTTTTTT.